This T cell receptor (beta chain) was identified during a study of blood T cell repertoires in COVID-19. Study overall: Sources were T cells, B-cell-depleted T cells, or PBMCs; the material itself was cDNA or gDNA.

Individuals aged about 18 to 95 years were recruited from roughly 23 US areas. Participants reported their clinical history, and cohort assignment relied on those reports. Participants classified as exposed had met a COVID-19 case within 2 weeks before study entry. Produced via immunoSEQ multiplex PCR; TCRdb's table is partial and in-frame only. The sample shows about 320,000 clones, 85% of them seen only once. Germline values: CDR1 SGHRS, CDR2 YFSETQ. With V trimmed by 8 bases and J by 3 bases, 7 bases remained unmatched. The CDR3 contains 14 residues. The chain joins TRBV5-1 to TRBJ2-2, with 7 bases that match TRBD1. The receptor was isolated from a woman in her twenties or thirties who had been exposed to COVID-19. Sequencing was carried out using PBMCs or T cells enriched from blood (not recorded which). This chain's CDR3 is CASSQDRDTGELFF. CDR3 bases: TGCGCCAGTTCCCAAGACAGGGACACCGGGGAGCTGTTTTTT.